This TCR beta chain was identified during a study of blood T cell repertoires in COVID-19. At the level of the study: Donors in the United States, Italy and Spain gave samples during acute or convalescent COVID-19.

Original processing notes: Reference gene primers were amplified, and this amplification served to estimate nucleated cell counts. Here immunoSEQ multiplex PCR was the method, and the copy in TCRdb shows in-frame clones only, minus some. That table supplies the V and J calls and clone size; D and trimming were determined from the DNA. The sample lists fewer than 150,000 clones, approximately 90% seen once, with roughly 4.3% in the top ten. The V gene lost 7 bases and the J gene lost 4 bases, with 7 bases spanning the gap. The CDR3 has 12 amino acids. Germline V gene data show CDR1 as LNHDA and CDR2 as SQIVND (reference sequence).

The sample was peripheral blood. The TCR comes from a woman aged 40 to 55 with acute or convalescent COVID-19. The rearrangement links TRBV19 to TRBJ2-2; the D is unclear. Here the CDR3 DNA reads TGTGCCAGTACCCCCCGCACCGGGGAGCTGTTTTTT. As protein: CASTPRTGELFF. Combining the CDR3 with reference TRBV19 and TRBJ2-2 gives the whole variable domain DGGITQSPKYLFRKEGQNVTLSCEQNLNHDAMYWYRQDPGQGLRLIYYSQIVNDFQKGDIAEGYSVSREKKESFPLTVTSAQKNPTAFYLCASTPRTGELFFGEGSRLTVL.